The rows below give T cell receptor beta chains drawn from one sample of a study of cytomegalovirus exposure and HLA in healthy donors. Sequencing was performed with immunoSEQ multiplex PCR; in TCRdb, only in-frame clones are kept and a portion is missing. The table has over 150,000 clones, about four fifths seen once; the top ten hold 0.08% to 0.1%. Sequenced input: PBMCs. The receptors were gathered from a boy between 2 and 15 years old in good health and CMV-seronegative. CDR3s include the opening cysteine and the closing phenylalanine or tryptophan. D genes are given only for firm matches. Where a row states a size, it is once, few, many or the class of an expanded clone; other rows omit it.

TRBV9,.,.,TRBJ2-1,CASSLAASARGSYNEQFF,TGTGCCAGCAGCCTCGCGGCTAGCGCCCGGGGGTCCTACAATGAGCAGTTCTTC
TRBV5-8,.,.,TRBJ2-3,CASSRGIEDTQYF,TGTGCCAGCAGCCGGGGGATTGAAGATACGCAGTATTTT
TRBV7-7,.,TRBD1,TRBJ2-3,CASSLGTGPPDTQYF,TGTGCTAGCAGCTTAGGGACAGGGCCTCCAGATACGCAGTATTTT
TRBV18,.,.,TRBJ1-6,CASSTLRGPRVNSPLHF,TGTGCCAGCTCAACTTTGCGGGGGCCGAGGGTTAATTCACCCCTCCACTTT
TRBV7-6,.,.,TRBJ1-1,CASSPLSAWGRVPNTEAFF,TGTGCCAGCAGCCCATTATCGGCCTGGGGCAGGGTGCCCAACACTGAAGCTTTCTTT
TRBV7-2,.,.,TRBJ1-3,CASSLAVGGGNTIYF,TGTGCCAGCAGCTTAGCCGTTGGAGGAGGAAACACCATATATTTT
TRBV4-1,.,.,TRBJ2-7,CASSPEYRQGLSSYEQYF,TGCGCCAGCAGCCCAGAGTACCGACAGGGACTCAGCTCCTACGAGCAGTACTTC
TRBV5-4,.,TRBD1,TRBJ1-2,CASSYPGQGGYGYTF,TGTGCCAGCAGCTATCCGGGACAGGGTGGCTATGGCTACACCTTC
TRBV19,few,.,TRBJ1-2,CASSMRRKGDGYTF,TGTGCCAGTAGTATGAGGAGGAAGGGTGATGGCTACACCTTC
TRBV4-1,.,TRBD1,TRBJ2-4,CASSPGTGDIQYF,TGCGCCAGCAGCCCCGGGACAGGGGACATTCAGTACTTC
TRBV7-8,.,TRBD1,TRBJ2-1,CASSSTGVKVYNEQFF,TGTGCCAGCAGCTCGACAGGGGTAAAAGTATACAATGAGCAGTTCTTC
TRBV4-2,once,TRBD1,TRBJ1-4,CASSPQGDRGNEKLFF,TGTGCCAGCAGCCCCCAAGGGGACAGGGGAAATGAAAAACTGTTTTTT
TRBV6-6,.,.,TRBJ1-2,CASSPGEAYGYTF,TGTGCCAGCAGTCCGGGGGAGGCCTATGGCTACACCTTC
TRBV5-6,.,.,TRBJ1-2,CASSQGWRGDGYTF,TGTGCCAGCAGCCAGGGATGGAGGGGAGATGGCTACACCTTC
TRBV4-3,few,.,TRBJ1-5,CASSQDSWHQPQHF,TGCGCCAGCAGCCAAGATTCCTGGCATCAGCCCCAGCATTTT
TRBV6-1,.,TRBD2,TRBJ2-3,CASKLTSGFTDTQYF,TGTGCCAGCAAGTTGACTAGCGGGTTCACAGATACGCAGTATTTT
TRBV20-1,.,.,TRBJ2-2,CSVSNTGELFF,TGCAGTGTCTCGAACACCGGGGAGCTGTTTTTT
TRBV7-9,.,TRBD2,TRBJ2-3,CASSYGLAGLDTQYF,TGTGCCAGCAGCTACGGACTAGCGGGGCTAGATACGCAGTATTTT
TRBV18,.,.,TRBJ2-3,CASSLGTTDTQYF,TGTGCCAGCTCACTAGGGACAACAGATACGCAGTATTTT
TRBV5-1,.,.,TRBJ1-6,CASSLFGEPLHF,TGCGCCAGCAGCTTGTTCGGGGAGCCCCTCCACTTT
TRBV5-1,.,.,TRBJ2-7,CASSLDGQTAIYEQYF,TGCGCCAGCAGCCTGGACGGACAGACGGCCATATACGAGCAGTACTTC
TRBV19,once,.,TRBJ2-5,CASNGGLPQETQYF,TGTGCCAGTAATGGAGGACTACCACAAGAGACCCAGTACTTC
TRBV9,.,.,TRBJ1-2,CASSVVRGGYTF,TGTGCCAGCAGCGTAGTTCGGGGTGGCTACACCTTC
TRBV29-1,once,.,TRBJ1-1,CSVESGFNTEAFF,TGCAGCGTTGAATCAGGGTTTAACACTGAAGCTTTCTTT
TRBV7-2,few,TRBD1,TRBJ2-4,CASSSTLRGQGARNIQYF,TGTGCCAGCAGCTCCACCCTAAGGGGACAGGGGGCCAGAAACATTCAGTACTTC